This T cell receptor (beta chain) was identified during a study of T cells after posttransplantation cyclophosphamide. Whole-study results and caveats: Donor-recipient repertoire similarity was low at 1-2 months, rising over year one.

This CDR3 region has 15 residues. Germline values: CDR1 SEHNR, CDR2 FQNEAQ (reference sequence). Trimming stripped 5 bases from V and 8 bases from J, with 21 bases between. Treatment was busulfan-fludarabine conditioning, a marrow graft, and cyclophosphamide on days +3 and +4. The repertoire was sequenced with immunoSEQ multiplex PCR; TCRdb's copy has only in-frame clones and lacks some. The profile covers approximately 40,000 clones, with over 75% appearing a single time and about 8% taken by the ten largest. As regards this clone: As yet, its antigen is unknown.

The sample in question was CD4+ T cells sorted from blood, obtained 1903 days after a stem cell transplant with posttransplant cyclophosphamide. This clonotype originated in a female patient aged 35 to 55 who received an allogeneic stem cell transplant from a related donor, was CMV-positive, and had no GVHD. Some T cells may be provided by the graft donor. V usage is TRBV7-9 and J usage is TRBJ1-2; D might be TRBD1 (5 bases). The CDR3 DNA reads as TGTGCCAGCAGCACGCCGCTAGGGGACCGGGGGGGCTACACCTTC. Protein product: CASSTPLGDRGGYTF.